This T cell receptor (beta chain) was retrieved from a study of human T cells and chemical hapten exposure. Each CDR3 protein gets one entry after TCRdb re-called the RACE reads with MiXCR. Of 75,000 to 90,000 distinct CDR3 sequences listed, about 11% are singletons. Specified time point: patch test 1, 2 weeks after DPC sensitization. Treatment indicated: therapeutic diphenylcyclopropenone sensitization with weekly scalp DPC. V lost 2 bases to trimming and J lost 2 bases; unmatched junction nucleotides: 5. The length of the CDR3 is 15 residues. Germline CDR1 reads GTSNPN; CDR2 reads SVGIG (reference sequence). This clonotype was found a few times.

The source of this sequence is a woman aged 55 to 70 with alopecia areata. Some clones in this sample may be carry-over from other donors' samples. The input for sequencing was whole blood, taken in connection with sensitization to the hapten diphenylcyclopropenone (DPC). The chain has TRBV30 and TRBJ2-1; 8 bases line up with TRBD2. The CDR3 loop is CAWSLAGGTYNEQFF. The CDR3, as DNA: TGTGCCTGGAGTCTGGCGGGGGGCACCTACAATGAGCAGTTCTTC.